These T cell receptor beta chains were read from a single sample in a study of OX40 agonist ivuxolimab in advanced cancers. Clones were sequenced by immunoSEQ multiplex PCR, and TCRdb holds only the in-frame ones, with some missing. The data contain about 100,000 clones, around 93% of them singletons. This specimen was CD4+ or CD8+ T cells sorted from blood, taken in a trial of the OX40 agonist ivuxolimab. The receptors come from an adult with an advanced solid tumor such as melanoma, head and neck, liver or kidney cancer. CDR3s include the opening cysteine and the closing phenylalanine or tryptophan. Fields, in order: J gene, V gene, D gene, CDR3 protein. The D gene is left open where the match is weak.

TRBJ1-1 TRBV6-5 NA CASSYLRSTKNTEAFF
TRBJ2-5 TRBV5-4 TRBD1 CASSLRTGAAETQYF
TRBJ1-2 TRBV30 NA CAWTPRIYGYTF
TRBJ2-1 TRBV5-6 TRBD2 CAIRRREVLYNEQFF
TRBJ2-4 TRBV30 TRBD2 CAWGIAGVNIQYF
TRBJ2-1 TRBV6-5 NA CASRELGGYNEQFF
TRBJ2-6 TRBV11-2 NA CASSKTRDTQSANVLTF
TRBJ2-7 TRBV19 NA CASSKDGGRDSTYEQYF
TRBJ1-2 TRBV5-1 NA CASSLTSTGPGGHYGYTF
TRBJ2-1 TRBV5-8 TRBD2 CASRGGLATYNEQFF
TRBJ1-2 TRBV5-8 NA CASSGWRALPGRAYYGYTF
TRBJ2-7 TRBV11-3 TRBD2 CASSLAGGLYEQYF
TRBJ1-5 TRBV6-6 NA CAAGRENNQPQHF